The rows below give T cell receptor beta chains drawn from one sample of a study of T cell responses to AZD1222 COVID-19 vaccine. Measured with immunoSEQ multiplex PCR; TCRdb has only the in-frame clones, and not every one. This sample has fewer than 200,000 clones, with approximately 86% found just once. Here the sequenced sample was peripheral blood, taken 28 days after the second AZD1222 dose. The source of these receptors is an adult who received the AZD1222 COVID-19 vaccine. Each CDR3 is given with its conserved first and last residue. A D gene is named only where the DNA matches it firmly. Not every row has a clone size; where given, it reads once, few, many or a size class.

- | - | TRBJ1-1 | TRBV4-1 | CASSQDWAVTEAFF | TGCGCCAGCAGCCAAGATTGGGCTGTCACTGAAGCTTTCTTT
TRBD2 | - | TRBJ2-5 | TRBV6-2/TRBV6-3 | CASSYLPGITASGEETQYF | TGTGCCAGCAGTTACCTACCGGGGATTACAGCTAGCGGGGAAGAGACCCAGTACTTC
TRBD1 | once | TRBJ1-6 | TRBV2 | CASSVDRGRINSPLHF | TGTGCCAGCAGTGTCGACAGGGGGCGGATTAATTCACCCCTCCACTTT
- | - | TRBJ1-2 | TRBV19 | CASSIKGSEARGGYTF | TGTGCCAGTAGTATAAAAGGTTCTGAGGCCCGAGGAGGCTACACCTTC
- | - | TRBJ2-7 | TRBV10-3 | CAISERQGGTYEQYF | TGTGCCATCAGTGAGCGACAGGGAGGGACCTACGAGCAGTACTTC
- | - | TRBJ1-6 | TRBV7-2 | CASSQSRGVPNSPLHF | TGTGCCAGCAGCCAGTCCCGGGGAGTTCCAAATTCACCCCTCCACTTT
TRBD1 | once | TRBJ1-1 | TRBV2 | CASSLQGVDEAFF | TGTGCCAGCAGCCTACAGGGGGTAGATGAAGCTTTCTTT
- | - | TRBJ1-3 | TRBV29-1 | CSGETSGNTIYF | TGCAGCGGAGAGACTTCTGGAAACACCATATATTTT
- | - | TRBJ2-1 | TRBV12-3/TRBV12-4 | CASGRLGGNEQFF | TGTGCTAGCGGTAGACTAGGGGGGAATGAGCAGTTCTTC
TRBD2 | - | TRBJ2-5 | TRBV11-2 | CASSLDRFGGARQETQYF | TGTGCCAGCAGCTTAGACCGCTTCGGGGGGGCGCGACAAGAGACCCAGTACTTC
TRBD1 | - | TRBJ1-4 | TRBV7-8 | CASSSRPGTGATNEKLFF | TGTGCCAGCAGCTCCCGGCCCGGGACAGGCGCAACTAATGAAAAACTGTTTTTT
TRBD1 | once | TRBJ2-2 | TRBV10-3 | CAISESSGGPGELFF | TGTGCCATCAGTGAGTCCTCAGGGGGCCCCGGGGAGCTGTTTTTT
TRBD2 | - | TRBJ2-7 | TRBV6-2/TRBV6-3 | CASSYWRGGEQYF | TGTGCCAGCAGTTACTGGCGGGGGGGCGAGCAGTACTTC
- | - | TRBJ2-7 | TRBV5-1 | CASSLAHSYEQYF | TGCGCCAGCAGCTTGGCCCACTCCTACGAGCAGTACTTC
- | - | TRBJ1-1 | TRBV7-9 | CASSLGTVNTEAFF | TGTGCCAGCAGCTTAGGGACAGTGAACACTGAAGCTTTCTTT
TRBD2 | - | TRBJ2-1 | TRBV19 | CASSTTGLAGGRDEQFF | TGTGCCAGTAGTACGACCGGACTAGCGGGGGGTAGGGATGAGCAGTTCTTC
TRBD1 | - | TRBJ1-1 | TRBV5-1 | CASSSQGVEAFF | TGCGCCAGCAGCTCCCAGGGGGTTGAAGCTTTCTTT
TRBD1 | once | TRBJ1-3 | TRBV7-6 | CASSPGGTAGNTIYF | TGTGCCAGCAGCCCAGGGGGAACCGCCGGAAACACCATATATTTT
- | - | TRBJ1-1 | TRBV7-6 | CASSTTGNTEAFF | TGTGCCAGCAGCACGACAGGGAACACTGAAGCTTTCTTT
TRBD2 | - | TRBJ2-5 | TRBV6-1 | CASSEGPGGQETQYF | TGTGCCAGCAGTGAAGGCCCGGGGGGCCAAGAGACCCAGTACTTC
- | - | TRBJ1-5 | TRBV29-1 | CSVGTGVEQPQHF | TGCAGCGTTGGTACTGGGGTTGAACAGCCCCAGCATTTT
- | - | TRBJ2-3 | TRBV2 | CASSVLGTAHDTQYF | TGTGCCAGCAGTGTTCTCGGGACTGCCCACGATACGCAGTATTTT
- | few | TRBJ1-1 | TRBV7-3 | CASSLMPGRNTEAFF | TGTGCCAGCAGCTTGATGCCAGGGAGGAACACTGAAGCTTTCTTT
- | - | TRBJ1-6 | TRBV5-5 | CASSRGAGADNSPLHF | TGTGCCAGCAGCCGGGGGGCAGGGGCTGATAATTCACCCCTCCACTTT
- | - | TRBJ1-6 | TRBV5-4 | CASRPSPLHF | TGTGCCAGCAGACCATCGCCCCTCCACTTT
TRBD1 | - | TRBJ2-5 | TRBV30 | CAWFGRGRETQYF | TGTGCCTGGTTCGGCAGGGGGAGAGAGACCCAGTACTTC
- | - | TRBJ1-5 | TRBV18 | CASSQTGTGGNQPQHF | TGTGCCAGCTCCCAGACCGGGACGGGTGGCAATCAGCCCCAGCATTTT
- | - | TRBJ2-7 | TRBV6-5 | CASRTGVTYEQYF | TGTGCCAGCAGAACAGGCGTCACCTACGAGCAGTACTTC
- | - | TRBJ2-3 | TRBV7-2 | CASSVTTSTDTQYF | TGTGCCAGCAGCGTAACAACTAGCACAGATACGCAGTATTTT
- | - | TRBJ2-7 | TRBV2 | CASRGGRQYF | TGTGCCAGCAGAGGGGGAAGGCAGTACTTC
- | few | TRBJ2-3 | TRBV5-1 | CASSGGLRDTQYF | TGCGCCAGCAGCGGGGGGCTGCGGGATACGCAGTATTTT
TRBD2 | - | TRBJ2-7 | TRBV12-3/TRBV12-4 | CATSGGAEQYF | TGTGCCACTAGCGGGGGGGCTGAGCAGTACTTC
TRBD1 | - | TRBJ2-7 | TRBV11-3 | CASSPGQDYEQYF | TGTGCCAGCAGCCCCGGACAGGACTACGAGCAGTACTTC
TRBD2 | - | TRBJ2-7 | TRBV7-2 | CASSFPAGKTSYEQYF | TGTGCCAGCAGCTTCCCAGCGGGGAAAACCTCCTACGAGCAGTACTTC
- | - | TRBJ1-2 | TRBV5-1 | CASTQTFKEGDVGGYTF | TGCGCCAGCACCCAGACCTTCAAGGAGGGGGATGTGGGTGGCTACACCTTC
- | - | TRBJ1-2 | TRBV5-5 | CASTSSPDYGYTF | TGTGCCAGCACCTCTTCCCCGGACTATGGCTACACCTTC
TRBD2 | - | TRBJ2-2 | TRBV7-2 | CASSLTQRGTWGTGELFF | TGTGCCAGCAGCTTGACGCAGCGGGGGACCTGGGGCACCGGGGAGCTGTTTTTT
- | - | TRBJ1-2 | TRBV19 | CASSIDRQANYGYTF | TGTGCCAGTAGTATAGATCGGCAGGCGAACTATGGCTACACCTTC
- | once | TRBJ2-1 | TRBV7-3 | CASSPQHNNEQFF | TGTGCCAGCAGCCCACAACATAACAATGAGCAGTTCTTC
- | - | TRBJ1-2 | TRBV7-2 | CASSLEGGYCTF | TGTGCCAGCAGCTTAGAAGGAGGATACTGCACCTTC
TRBD1 | many | TRBJ2-1 | TRBV29-1 | CSVDPGQGRSKEQFF | TGCAGCGTTGACCCGGGACAGGGGAGGAGTAAGGAGCAGTTCTTC
- | - | TRBJ1-2 | TRBV9 | CASSVESGQPGRNGYTF | TGTGCCAGCAGCGTAGAATCAGGTCAGCCCGGGCGGAATGGCTACACCTTC
- | - | TRBJ2-5 | TRBV7-2 | CASSSQTGKGETQYF | TGTGCCAGCAGCTCACAGACAGGAAAAGGAGAGACCCAGTACTTC
TRBD2 | few | TRBJ2-5 | TRBV4-1 | CASSQVFPTSGGQETQYF | TGCGCCAGCAGCCAAGTATTTCCAACTAGCGGGGGCCAAGAGACCCAGTACTTC
- | - | TRBJ2-2 | TRBV4-2 | CASSQDASTGELFF | TGTGCCAGCAGCCAAGATGCAAGTACCGGGGAGCTGTTTTTT
- | - | TRBJ2-3 | TRBV21-1 | CASSRGALPRDTQYF | TGTGCCAGCAGCCGAGGTGCCCTCCCGAGGGATACGCAGTATTTT
- | - | TRBJ1-5 | TRBV7-2 | CASSLGGWQPQHF | TGTGCCAGCAGCTTAGGGGGATGGCAGCCCCAGCATTTT
- | once | TRBJ1-1 | TRBV11-2 | CASSLGSGIAEAFF | TGTGCCAGCAGCTTAGGGTCTGGGATCGCTGAAGCTTTCTTT
- | - | TRBJ1-2 | TRBV7-6 | CASSPPETQQTTNYGYTF | TGTGCCAGCAGCCCACCCGAGACACAACAAACCACTAACTATGGCTACACCTTC
- | - | TRBJ2-1 | TRBV27 | CASSLQGRYNEQFF | TGTGCCAGCAGTTTACAGGGTAGGTACAATGAGCAGTTCTTC
- | few | TRBJ1-5 | TRBV28 | CASSLIGQSSNQPQHF | TGTGCCAGCAGTTTAATTGGACAGAGTTCCAATCAGCCCCAGCATTTT
TRBD1 | - | TRBJ2-2 | TRBV11-2 | CASSLGQSTGELFF | TGTGCCAGCAGCTTGGGACAGAGCACCGGGGAGCTGTTTTTT
- | - | TRBJ2-2 | TRBV19 | CASRKLTGTGELFF | TGTGCCAGTAGAAAACTTACAGGGACCGGGGAGCTGTTTTTT
- | - | TRBJ1-1 | TRBV21-1 | CASNLQRGGQSDAEAFF | TGTGCCAGCAACCTTCAAAGAGGGGGACAGTCGGACGCTGAAGCTTTCTTT